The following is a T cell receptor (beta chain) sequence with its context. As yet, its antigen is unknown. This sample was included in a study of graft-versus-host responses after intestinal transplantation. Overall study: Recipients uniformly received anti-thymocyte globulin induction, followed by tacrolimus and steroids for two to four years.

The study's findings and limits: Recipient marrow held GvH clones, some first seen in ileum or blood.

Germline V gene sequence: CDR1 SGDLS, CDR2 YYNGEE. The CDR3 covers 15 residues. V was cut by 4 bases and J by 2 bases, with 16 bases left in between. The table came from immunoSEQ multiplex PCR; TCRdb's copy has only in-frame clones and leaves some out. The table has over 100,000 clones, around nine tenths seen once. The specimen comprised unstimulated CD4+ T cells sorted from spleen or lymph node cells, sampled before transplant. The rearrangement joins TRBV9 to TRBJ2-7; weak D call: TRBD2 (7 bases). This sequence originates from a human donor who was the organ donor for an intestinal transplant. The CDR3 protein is CASSPLGGQTYEQYF. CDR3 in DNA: TGTGCCAGCAGCCCGCTGGGGGGGCAGACCTACGAGCAGTACTTC.